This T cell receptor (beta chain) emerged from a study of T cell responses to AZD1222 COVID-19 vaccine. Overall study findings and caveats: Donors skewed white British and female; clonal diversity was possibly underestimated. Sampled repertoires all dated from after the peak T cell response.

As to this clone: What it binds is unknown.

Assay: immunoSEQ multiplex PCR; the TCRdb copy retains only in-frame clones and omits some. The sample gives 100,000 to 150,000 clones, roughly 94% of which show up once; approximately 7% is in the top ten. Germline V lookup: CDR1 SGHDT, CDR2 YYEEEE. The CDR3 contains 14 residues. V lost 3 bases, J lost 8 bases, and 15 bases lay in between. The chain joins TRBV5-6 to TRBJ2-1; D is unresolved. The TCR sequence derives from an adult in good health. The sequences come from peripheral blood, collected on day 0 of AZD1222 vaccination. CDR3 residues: CASSYGRWVDEQFF. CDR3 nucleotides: TGTGCCAGCAGCTACGGACGCTGGGTAGATGAGCAGTTCTTC.